A single sample is the source of the 22 T cell receptor beta chains below, sequenced in a study of CD8 T cells in Susac syndrome. After extraction with the RNeasy kit, roughly 0.5 to 1 ug of the RNA was reverse transcribed using random hexamers. TCRdb reprocessed the immunoSEQ multiplex PCR reads via MiXCR and lists one record per CDR3 protein. The data contain some 120,000 distinct CDR3 sequences, about 95% of them seen just once; the ten biggest clones take up more than 0.095%. The sample taken for sequencing was CD4+ T cells from PBMCs. The source is a human donor in good health.

The rearrangement uses TRBV12-3 or TRBV12-4 and TRBJ1-2; tentatively, D is TRBD1 (5 bases). There are 15 residues in the CDR3. V was trimmed by 3 bases and J by 3 bases, leaving 14 bases between them. The CDR3 loop reads CASSFGGPGDYGYTF. The CDR3 DNA is TGTGCCAGCAGTTTTGGGGGACCAGGCGACTATGGCTACACCTTC.

This clonotype was observed once. The chain combines TRBV7-2 with TRBJ2-7, with TRBD2 as a possible D gene (6 bases). The V and J ends lost 3 bases and 2 bases respectively, with 14 bases between them. Germline CDR1 reads SGHTA; CDR2 reads FQGNSA. The CDR3 loop spans 15 amino acids. The CDR3 loop is CASSFSRGTPYEQYF. CDR3 sequence (DNA): TGTGCCAGCAGCTTCTCCCGTGGGACTCCCTACGAGCAGTACTTC.

V is TRBV4-1 and J is TRBJ2-2; no definite D call. CDR1 and CDR2 from the germline V gene are MGHRA and YSYEKL. V was cut by 0 bases and J by 4 bases, with 6 bases left in between. This CDR3 is built from 14 residues. The DNA for the CDR3 is TGCGCCAGCAGCCAAGAACTTAGCACCGGGGAGCTGTTTTTT. The encoded protein is CASSQELSTGELFF.

V is TRBV29-1 and J is TRBJ2-3; 7 positions agree with TRBD2. Germline trimming cut 6 bases from V and 11 bases from J; bases unmatched to any gene: 11. The CDR3 sequence is 12 residues long. Germline CDR1 SQVTM, CDR2 ANQGSEA. Here the CDR3 reads CSVESGGREQYF. The CDR3, as DNA: TGCAGCGTCGAATCGGGGGGTAGAGAGCAGTATTTT.

The rearrangement links TRBV12-3 or TRBV12-4 to TRBJ2-1; 9 bases agree with TRBD2. Trimming took 8 bases from V and 10 from J; bases not matched to a gene: 12. This CDR3 spans 14 amino acids. CDR3 sequence (DNA): TGTGCCAGCTCTCAAGTAGCGGGAGTGGAGGAGCAGTTCTTC. Its protein product is CASSQVAGVEEQFF.

The chain employs TRBV28 and TRBJ2-7; 9 bases match TRBD1. Germline loops: CDR1 MDHEN, CDR2 SYDVKM. The CDR3 totals 16 residues. The junction had 8 bases not matched to a gene; V was cut back by 5 bases and J by 0 bases. DNA of the CDR3: TGTGCCAGCAGTGCACCCGGGACAGGGAGCTCCTACGAGCAGTACTTC. Encoded protein: CASSAPGTGSSYEQYF.

The V and J genes are TRBV29-1 and TRBJ1-5; tentative D call: TRBD1 (5 bases). CDR3 length: 12 residues. CDR1 is SQVTM, CDR2 ANQGSEA, per germline. With 4 bases removed from V and 7 bases from J, the gap between germline ends came to 11 bases. The CDR3 spells CSVGEGRQPQHF. CDR3 in DNA: TGCAGCGTTGGTGAGGGGAGGCAGCCCCAGCATTTT.

The chain links TRBV5-6 to TRBJ2-7; tentative D call: TRBD2 (5 bases). V was shortened by 2 bases and J by 6 bases, with 18 bases between the two germline ends. CDR1 is SGHDT and CDR2 is YYEEEE in the germline V gene. This CDR3 has 15 amino acids. This CDR3 is CASSFSVSYKSEQYF. The CDR3 nucleotides are TGTGCCAGCAGCTTTAGCGTCTCCTACAAATCCGAGCAGTACTTC.

The gene calls are TRBV10-3 and TRBJ1-5; 8 bases are a match to TRBD1. Trimming took 4 bases from V and 4 from J; bases not matched to a gene: 6. Germline CDR1 ENHRY, CDR2 SYGVKD. The CDR3 sequence is 15 residues long. The CDR3 protein is CAISGTGSGNQPQHF. The CDR3 bases are TGTGCCATCAGTGGGACAGGGAGTGGTAATCAGCCCCAGCATTTT.

V and J are TRBV19 and TRBJ1-2; D possibly corresponds to TRBD1 (6 bases). The germline V and J ends were trimmed by 3 bases and 4 bases, with 12 bases remaining between them. This CDR3 contains 14 residues. In germline, CDR1 is LNHDA, CDR2 SQIVND (reference sequence). CDR3 in DNA: TGTGCCAGTAGTATTCGGAAGACAGGCTATGGCTACACCTTC. Its translation is CASSIRKTGYGYTF.

CDR3 DNA sequence: TGTGCCAGCAGCCGCGGCCAGGAGACCTCCTACAATGAGCAGTTCTTC. It codes for CASSRGQETSYNEQFF. The chain joins TRBV3-1 to TRBJ2-1; D is unresolved. The germline V gene has CDR1 LGHDT and CDR2 YNNKEL (reference sequence). With 4 bases removed from V and 0 bases from J, the gap between germline ends came to 13 bases. The CDR3 runs 16 residues.

This clonotype was detected once. V is TRBV2 and J is TRBJ2-4, with no clear D. The germline gives CDR1 SNHLY, CDR2 FYNNEI. CDR3 length: 15 residues. The germline V and J ends were trimmed by 8 bases and 0 bases, with 14 bases remaining between them. The CDR3 loop is CASPHTVLAKNIQYF. The CDR3 DNA sequence: TGTGCCAGCCCTCACACAGTCCTAGCCAAAAACATTCAGTACTTC.

The rearrangement uses TRBV4-2 and TRBJ2-1; TRBD2 might be the D (6 bases). CDR1 is LGHNA and CDR2 is YNFKEQ in the germline V gene. The CDR3 runs 17 residues. V lost 4 bases, J lost 0 bases, and 16 bases lay in between. The CDR3 DNA follows: TGTGCCAGCAGCCCCTCGGGACTCTTGAGCTCCTACAATGAGCAGTTCTTC. This codes for CASSPSGLLSSYNEQFF.

V usage is TRBV2 and J usage is TRBJ2-1; perhaps TRBD2 as D (6 bases). The CDR3 has 17 amino acids. Germline loops: CDR1 SNHLY, CDR2 FYNNEI. V was shortened by 6 bases and J by 0 bases, with 18 bases between the two germline ends. This CDR3 is CASRAGGPKTSYNEQFF. The CDR3 bases are TGTGCCAGCAGGGCTGGAGGGCCTAAGACCTCCTACAATGAGCAGTTCTTC.

This clonotype was counted once. The chain joins TRBV29-1 to TRBJ2-3; D might be TRBD1 (7 bases). Trimming cost V 5 bases and J 4 bases, with 10 bases left between them. This CDR3 is built from 12 residues. The V gene's germline CDR1 is SQVTM and CDR2 ANQGSEA. The CDR3 DNA reads as TGCAGCGTTCAGGGGGAGGCAGATACGCAGTATTTT. Translating gives CSVQGEADTQYF.

The rearrangement joins TRBV29-1 to TRBJ1-6, with TRBD1 matching over 8 bases. This CDR3 contains 13 residues. CDR1 and CDR2 from the germline V gene are SQVTM and ANQGSEA. The J segment lost 9 bases and the V segment lost 4 bases, leaving 5 bases of the junction unmatched. The DNA of the CDR3 is TGCAGCGTTGTAGAGACAGGGGCTTCACCCCTCCACTTT. Its protein is CSVVETGASPLHF.

CDR3 in amino acids: CASSFNGGSYGYTF. The CDR3 nucleotides are TGTGCCAGCAGTTTTAATGGGGGTAGTTATGGCTACACCTTC. The chain employs TRBV28 and TRBJ1-2, with D perhaps matching TRBD1 (5 bases). The CDR3 is 14 residues long. The germline gives CDR1 MDHEN, CDR2 SYDVKM. With 3 bases removed from V and 5 bases from J, the gap between germline ends came to 13 bases.

The chain is built from TRBV14 and TRBJ1-4; D not certain. V was clipped by 2 bases and J by 2 bases, with 9 bases between them. CDR3 length: 15 amino acids. Germline CDR1 and CDR2: SGHDN and FVKESK. This CDR3 is CASSQRLKTNEKLFF. CDR3 nucleotide sequence: TGTGCCAGCAGCCAACGGTTGAAGACTAATGAAAAACTGTTTTTT.

The V call is TRBV30, the J call TRBJ1-2; D perhaps matches TRBD1 (6 bases). The germline V gene has CDR1 GTSNPN and CDR2 SVGIG (reference sequence). V lost 8 bases to trimming and J lost 6 bases, with 19 bases between them. The CDR3 sequence is 13 residues long. The CDR3 here is CARRIQGGNGYTF. The CDR3 DNA reads as TGTGCCCGCCGAATACAGGGAGGGAATGGCTACACCTTC. Variable domain in full (rest from reference TRBV30 and TRBJ1-2): SQTIHQWPATLVQPVGSPLSLECTVEGTSNPNLYWYRQAAGRGLQLLFYSVGIGQISSEVPQNLSASRPQDRQFILSSKKLLLSDSGFYLCARRIQGGNGYTFGSGTRLTVV.

V usage is TRBV7-2 and J usage is TRBJ1-4; D possibly corresponds to TRBD1 (6 bases). This CDR3 is built from 14 residues. Germline lookup yields CDR1 SGHTA and CDR2 FQGNSA. Trimming shortened V by 6 bases and J by 6 bases, and 14 bases separated the two germline ends. The CDR3 nucleotides read TGTGCCAGCAGAACAGGGTTTGGAGATGAAAAACTGTTTTTT. Translated, it gives CASRTGFGDEKLFF.

CDR3 loop: CASSQGAGTYEQYF. CDR3 DNA: TGTGCCAGCAGCCAAGGCGCGGGTACGTACGAGCAGTACTTC. The V call is TRBV3-1, the J call TRBJ2-7; weak D call: TRBD2 (5 bases). The germline V and J ends were trimmed by 1 base and 4 bases, with 11 bases remaining between them. Per germline, CDR1 LGHDT and CDR2 YNNKEL (reference sequence). The CDR3 loop spans 14 amino acids.

The rearrangement links TRBV6-1 to TRBJ2-1; D is uncertain. Germline V gene data show CDR1 as MNHNS and CDR2 as SASEGT. V was trimmed by 6 bases and J by 7 bases, leaving 19 bases between them. CDR3 length equals 15 residues. The CDR3 sequence is CASSQNRRVPNEQFF. CDR3 nucleotides: TGTGCCAGCAGCCAAAACCGTCGGGTTCCGAATGAGCAGTTCTTC.